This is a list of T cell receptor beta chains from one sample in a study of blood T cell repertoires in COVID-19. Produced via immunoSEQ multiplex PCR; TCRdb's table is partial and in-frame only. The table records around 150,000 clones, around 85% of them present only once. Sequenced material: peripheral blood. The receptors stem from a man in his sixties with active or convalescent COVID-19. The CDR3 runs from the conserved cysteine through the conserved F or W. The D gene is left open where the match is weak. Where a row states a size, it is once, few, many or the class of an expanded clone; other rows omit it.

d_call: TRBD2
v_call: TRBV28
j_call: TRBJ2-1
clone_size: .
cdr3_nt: TGTGCCAGCAGTTACGGGACTAGCGGGAGGTATGAGCAGTTCTTC
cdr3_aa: CASSYGTSGRYEQFF

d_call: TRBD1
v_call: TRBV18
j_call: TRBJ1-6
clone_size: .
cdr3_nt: TGTGCCAGCTCACCTTCCGGGACAGGTCCTAATTCACCCCTCCACTTT
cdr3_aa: CASSPSGTGPNSPLHF

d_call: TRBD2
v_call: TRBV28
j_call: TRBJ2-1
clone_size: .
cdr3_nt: TGTGCCAGCAGTTCCCCGGAGGGCGGGAGGGCCGGTGAGCAGTTCTTC
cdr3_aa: CASSSPEGGRAGEQFF

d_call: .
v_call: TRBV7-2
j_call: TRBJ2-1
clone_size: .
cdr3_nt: TGTGCCAGCAGCCAGGGGCGGGTCAATGAGCAGTTCTTC
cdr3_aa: CASSQGRVNEQFF

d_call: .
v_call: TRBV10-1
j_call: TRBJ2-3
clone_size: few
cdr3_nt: TGCGCCAGCAGTACAGGGACCAGAAATACGCAGTATTTT
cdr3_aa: CASSTGTRNTQYF

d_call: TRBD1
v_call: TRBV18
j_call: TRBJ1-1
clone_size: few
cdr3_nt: TGTGCCAGCTCACCGAGGGACAGAAAAGGATTCACTGAAGCTTTCTTT
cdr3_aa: CASSPRDRKGFTEAFF

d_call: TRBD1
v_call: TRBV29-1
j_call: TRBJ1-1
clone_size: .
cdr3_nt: TGCAGCGTTGAGTCTTCGGGACAGAAGAACACTGAAGCTTTCTTT
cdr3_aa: CSVESSGQKNTEAFF

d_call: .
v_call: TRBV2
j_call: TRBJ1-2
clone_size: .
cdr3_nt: TGTGCCAGCAGTGAGGCGCCGCCGGGCGGGGGTGGCTACACCTTC
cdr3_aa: CASSEAPPGGGGYTF

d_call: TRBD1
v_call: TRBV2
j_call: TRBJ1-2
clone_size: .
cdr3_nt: TGTGCCAGCAGTGTTTGGGCCAGGGGGCAGGATGGCTACACCTTC
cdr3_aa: CASSVWARGQDGYTF

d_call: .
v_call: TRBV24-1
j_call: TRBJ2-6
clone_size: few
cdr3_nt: TGTGCCACCAGTGATTCCCACAGGCGAGGGGCCAACGTCCTGACTTTC
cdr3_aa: CATSDSHRRGANVLTF

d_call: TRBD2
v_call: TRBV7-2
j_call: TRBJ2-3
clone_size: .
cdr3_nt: TGTGCCAGCAGCTCCCAGACTAGCGGGATGGATACGCAGTATTTT
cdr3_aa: CASSSQTSGMDTQYF

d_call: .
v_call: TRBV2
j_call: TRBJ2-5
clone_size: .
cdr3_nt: TGTGCCAGCAGTGGACAGACCAGAGAGACCCAGTACTTC
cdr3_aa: CASSGQTRETQYF

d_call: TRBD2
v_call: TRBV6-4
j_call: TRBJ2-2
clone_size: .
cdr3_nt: TGTGCCAGCAGTCCGGGACTAGCGGGAATCACCGGGGAGCTGTTTTTT
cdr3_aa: CASSPGLAGITGELFF

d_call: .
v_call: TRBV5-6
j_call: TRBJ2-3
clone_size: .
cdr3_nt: TGTGCCAGCAGCTGGGACATTCACACAGATACGCAGTATTTT
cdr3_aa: CASSWDIHTDTQYF

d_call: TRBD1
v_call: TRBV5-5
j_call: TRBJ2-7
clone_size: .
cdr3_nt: TGTGCCAGCAGCTGGGCCCGGACAGGGCCTTACGAGCAGTACTTC
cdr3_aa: CASSWARTGPYEQYF

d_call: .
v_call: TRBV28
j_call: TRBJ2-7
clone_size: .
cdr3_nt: TGTGCCAGCAGTCAACGGTACGAGCAGTACTTC
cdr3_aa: CASSQRYEQYF

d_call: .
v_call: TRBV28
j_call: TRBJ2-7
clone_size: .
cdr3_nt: TGTGCCAGCAGGCTAGCCGGACGGAGCTACGAGCAGTACTTC
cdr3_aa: CASRLAGRSYEQYF

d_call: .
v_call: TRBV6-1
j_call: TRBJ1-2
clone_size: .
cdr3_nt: TGTGCCAGCAGTGAAGTGCAGGGATATGGCTACACCTTC
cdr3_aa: CASSEVQGYGYTF

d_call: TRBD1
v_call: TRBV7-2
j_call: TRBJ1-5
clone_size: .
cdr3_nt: TGTGCCAGCAGTCCTCAGGGGGCGGGCAATCAGCCCCAGCATTTT
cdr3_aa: CASSPQGAGNQPQHF

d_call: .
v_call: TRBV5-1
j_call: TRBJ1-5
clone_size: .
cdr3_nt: TGCGCCAGCAGCTTGGCCAGCGATCAGCCCCAGCATTTT
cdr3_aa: CASSLASDQPQHF

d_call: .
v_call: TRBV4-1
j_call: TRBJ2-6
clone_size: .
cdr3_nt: TGCGCCAGCAGCCCACAGGGAGCGGGGGCCAACGTCCTGACTTTC
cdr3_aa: CASSPQGAGANVLTF

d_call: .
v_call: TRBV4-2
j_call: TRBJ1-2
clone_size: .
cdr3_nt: TGTGCCAGCAGCCAAGGCGGGGTTTTTGGCTACACCTTC
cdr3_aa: CASSQGGVFGYTF

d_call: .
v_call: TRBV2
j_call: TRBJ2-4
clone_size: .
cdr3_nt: TGTGCCAGAAGGCTAGTAGGGAGCATTCAGTACTTC
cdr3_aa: CARRLVGSIQYF

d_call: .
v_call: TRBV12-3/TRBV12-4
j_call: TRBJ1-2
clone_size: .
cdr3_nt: TGTGCCAGCAGTTTGTTGTTATATGGCTACACCTTC
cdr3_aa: CASSLLLYGYTF

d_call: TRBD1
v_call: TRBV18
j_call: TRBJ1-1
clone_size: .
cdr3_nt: TGTGCCAGCTCACCACAGGGGGCAGGTCTAAGTGAAGCTTTCTTT
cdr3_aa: CASSPQGAGLSEAFF

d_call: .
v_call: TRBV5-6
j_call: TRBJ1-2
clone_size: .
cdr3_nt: TGTGCCAGCAGCTTGGTGGGGGCCGTTTATGGCTACACCTTC
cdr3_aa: CASSLVGAVYGYTF

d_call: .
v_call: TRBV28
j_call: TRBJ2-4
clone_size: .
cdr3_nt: TGTGCCAGCAGGCCCCAGGACGGGACCAAAAACATTCAGTACTTC
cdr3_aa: CASRPQDGTKNIQYF

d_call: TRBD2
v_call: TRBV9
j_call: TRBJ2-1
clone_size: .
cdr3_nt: TGTGCCAGCAGCCCCCGGACTAGCGGGAGTGTCGGCAATGAGCAGTTCTTC
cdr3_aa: CASSPRTSGSVGNEQFF

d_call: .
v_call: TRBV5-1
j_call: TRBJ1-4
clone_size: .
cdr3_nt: TGCGCCAGCAGAAGGGGGGGAGCTAATGAAAAACTGTTTTTT
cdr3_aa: CASRRGGANEKLFF

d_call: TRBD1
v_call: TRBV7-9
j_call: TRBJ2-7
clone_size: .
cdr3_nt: TGTGCCAGCAGCCCTGGGACAGGGCCCTACGAGCAGTACTTC
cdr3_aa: CASSPGTGPYEQYF

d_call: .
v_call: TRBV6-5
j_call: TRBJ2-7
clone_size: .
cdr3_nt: TGTGCCAGCAGTTCCGCCTGGCGGAGCCACTACGAGCAGTACTTC
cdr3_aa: CASSSAWRSHYEQYF

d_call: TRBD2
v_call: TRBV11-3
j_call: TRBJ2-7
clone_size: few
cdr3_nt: TGTGCCAGCAGCTTAGAAGGGAGCGGGGGACCTTACGAGCAGTACTTC
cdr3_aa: CASSLEGSGGPYEQYF

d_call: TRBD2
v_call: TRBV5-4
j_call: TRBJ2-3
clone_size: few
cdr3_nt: TGTGCCAGCAGCCCCACTAGCGCCCGGGCCAATACGCAGTATTTT
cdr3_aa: CASSPTSARANTQYF

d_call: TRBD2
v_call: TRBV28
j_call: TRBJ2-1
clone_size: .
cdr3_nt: TGTGCCAGCAGTTCGTTGCTGAGCGGGAGAAGTTCCTACAATGAGCAGTTCTTC
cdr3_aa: CASSSLLSGRSSYNEQFF

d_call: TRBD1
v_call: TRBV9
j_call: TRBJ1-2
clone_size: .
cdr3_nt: TGTGCCAGCACAACGGGACAGACTAACTATGGCTACACCTTC
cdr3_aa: CASTTGQTNYGYTF

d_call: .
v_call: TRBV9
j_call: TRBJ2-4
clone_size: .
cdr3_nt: TGTGCCAGCAGCCCCTCGGGGGGCTCCCGAAACTCTTGGGATTTTCAGTACTTC
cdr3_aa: CASSPSGGSRNSWDFQYF

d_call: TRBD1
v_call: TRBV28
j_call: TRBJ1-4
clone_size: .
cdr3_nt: TGTGCCAGCAGTCCGGGACAGGGGAGATTCACTAATGAAAAACTGTTTTTT
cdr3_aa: CASSPGQGRFTNEKLFF

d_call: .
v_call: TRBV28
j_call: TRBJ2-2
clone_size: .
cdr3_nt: TGTGCCAGCAGTTTCATAAAGGCAGGGGTTCCCGGGGAGCTGTTTTTT
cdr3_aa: CASSFIKAGVPGELFF

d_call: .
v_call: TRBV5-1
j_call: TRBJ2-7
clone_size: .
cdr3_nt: TGCGCCAGCAGCCCCCCCCTGCAGGGGCTGGGGGACGAGCAGTACTTC
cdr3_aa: CASSPPLQGLGDEQYF

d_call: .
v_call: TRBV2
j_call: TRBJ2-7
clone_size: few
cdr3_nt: TGTGCCAGCAGGACAGGCTACGAGCAGTACTTC
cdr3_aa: CASRTGYEQYF

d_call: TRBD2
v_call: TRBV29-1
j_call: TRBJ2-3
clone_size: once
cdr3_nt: TGCAGCGCTGACGGGCCGGGACTAGCGGGATCCTATCGGGCAGATACGCAGTATTTT
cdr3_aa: CSADGPGLAGSYRADTQYF

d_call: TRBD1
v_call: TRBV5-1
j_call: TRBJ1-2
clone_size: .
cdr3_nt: TGCGCCAGCAGCACAAGGACAGGGCAGCAGATTGGCTACACCTTC
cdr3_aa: CASSTRTGQQIGYTF

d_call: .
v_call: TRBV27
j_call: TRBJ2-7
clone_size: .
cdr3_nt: TGTGCCAGCAGTTTAATGGGGACAATCTACGAGCAGTACTTC
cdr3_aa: CASSLMGTIYEQYF

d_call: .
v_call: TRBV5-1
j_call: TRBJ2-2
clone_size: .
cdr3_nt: TGCGCCAGCAGCGTAGTCGGTACCACCGGGGAGCTGTTTTTT
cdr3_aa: CASSVVGTTGELFF

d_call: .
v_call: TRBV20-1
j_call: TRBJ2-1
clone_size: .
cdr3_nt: TGCAGTGCTAGTATCGCCCCTAGGCTCAATGAGCAGTTCTTC
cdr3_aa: CSASIAPRLNEQFF

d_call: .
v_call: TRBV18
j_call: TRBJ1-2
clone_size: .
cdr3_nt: TGTGCCAGCTCACCCCTGACAGGAAACTATGGCTACACCTTC
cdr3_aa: CASSPLTGNYGYTF

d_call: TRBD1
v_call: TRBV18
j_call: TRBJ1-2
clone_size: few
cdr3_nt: TGTGCCAGCTCACAGTCCGGGACAGGGGATGACGGCTACACCTTC
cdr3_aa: CASSQSGTGDDGYTF

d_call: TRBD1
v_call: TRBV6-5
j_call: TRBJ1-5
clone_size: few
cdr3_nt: TGTGCCAGCACTGTAACGACAGGGCCTCTCGCCCAGCATTTT
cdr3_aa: CASTVTTGPLAQHF

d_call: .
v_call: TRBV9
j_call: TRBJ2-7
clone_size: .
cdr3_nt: TGTGCCAGCAGCGTATCCCCGGACAGCTACGAGCAGTACTTC
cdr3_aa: CASSVSPDSYEQYF

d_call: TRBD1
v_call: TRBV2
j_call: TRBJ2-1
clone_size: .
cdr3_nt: TGTGCCAGCAGTTTCCGAACGACAGGGGGCTTTCATGAGCAGTTCTTC
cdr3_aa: CASSFRTTGGFHEQFF

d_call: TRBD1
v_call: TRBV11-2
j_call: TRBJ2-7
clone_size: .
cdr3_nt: TGTGCCAGCAGCCGGGACAGGGGCGACGAGCAGTACTTC
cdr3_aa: CASSRDRGDEQYF

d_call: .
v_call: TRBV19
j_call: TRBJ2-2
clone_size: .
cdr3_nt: TGTGCCAGTAGTATCTCCTACCTGACGAACACCGGGGAGCTGTTTTTT
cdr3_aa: CASSISYLTNTGELFF

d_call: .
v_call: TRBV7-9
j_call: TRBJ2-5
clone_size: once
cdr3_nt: TGTGCCAGCAGCTTAGGTTCAGGGGCCGAGGAGACCCAGTACTTC
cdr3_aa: CASSLGSGAEETQYF

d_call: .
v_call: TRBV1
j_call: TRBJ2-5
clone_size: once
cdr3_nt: TGCACCAGCAGCCAAGATCAAGGGCGGGACAGAGAAAAAGAGACCCAGTACTTC
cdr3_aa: CTSSQDQGRDREKETQYF

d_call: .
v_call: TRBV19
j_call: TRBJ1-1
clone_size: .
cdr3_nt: TGTGCCAGTAGATCCACAGGTGAACCTGAAGCTTTCTTT
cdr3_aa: CASRSTGEPEAFF

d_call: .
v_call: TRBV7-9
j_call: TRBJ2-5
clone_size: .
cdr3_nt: TGTGCCAGCAGCAACCGTGACTACGGTTACCAAGAGACCCAGTACTTC
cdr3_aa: CASSNRDYGYQETQYF

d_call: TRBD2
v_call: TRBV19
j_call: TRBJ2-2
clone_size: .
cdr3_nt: TGTGCCAGTAGTGGACTAGTAGCCGGGGAGCTGTTTTTT
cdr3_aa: CASSGLVAGELFF